This T cell receptor (beta chain) was found in a study of CD8 T cells in ankylosing spondylitis. The study's findings and limits: Disease-linked clones, CD8+, were relatively rare in peripheral blood. Some motif variants were previously reported in reactive arthritis synovial fluid and blood. Within ankylosing spondylitis blood, a TCR beta motif made up of eight or nine highly homologous variants appeared to be characteristic.

Trimming took off 2 bases at V and 2 bases at J, with 13 bases between the two ends. Looked up from germline, CDR1 is DFQATT and CDR2 is SNEGSKA (reference sequence). This CDR3 spans 14 amino acids. As concerns this clonotype: Its antigen remains unidentified.

Quantitative 5'-RACE with molecular barcodes generated TCR beta libraries. From the 5' RACE reads, TCRdb called clonotypes with MiXCR, one entry per CDR3 protein. Here the sample spans roughly 400,000 distinct CDR3 sequences, 20% to 25% being singletons. This sequence was found in a male donor with ankylosing spondylitis. Material: blood, either unsorted or a sorted T cell fraction (not recorded which). The gene calls are TRBV20-1 and TRBJ2-7; weak D call: TRBD1 (6 bases). CDR3 region: CSARTRPGAYEQYF. DNA of the CDR3: TGCAGTGCTAGAACTCGCCCAGGGGCCTACGAGCAGTACTTC.